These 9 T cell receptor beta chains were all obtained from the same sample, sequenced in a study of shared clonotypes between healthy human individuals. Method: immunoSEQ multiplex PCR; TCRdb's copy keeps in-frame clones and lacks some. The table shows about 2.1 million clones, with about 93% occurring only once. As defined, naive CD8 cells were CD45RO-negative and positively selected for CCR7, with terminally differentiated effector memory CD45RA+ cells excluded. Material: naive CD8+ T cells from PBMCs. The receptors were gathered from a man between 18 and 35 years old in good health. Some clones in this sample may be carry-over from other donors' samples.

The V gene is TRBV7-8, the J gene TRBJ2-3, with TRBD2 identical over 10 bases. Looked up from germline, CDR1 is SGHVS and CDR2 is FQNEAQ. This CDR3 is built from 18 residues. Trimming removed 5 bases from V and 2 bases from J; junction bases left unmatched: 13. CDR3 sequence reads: CASSLRGGLAGDTDTQYF. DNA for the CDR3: TGTGCCAGCAGCCTTAGGGGCGGGCTAGCGGGAGACACAGATACGCAGTATTTT.

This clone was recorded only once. The CDR3 coding sequence is TGTGCCAGCAGCCGACTAGCGGGAGGCAATGAGCAGTTCTTC. Translated, it gives CASSRLAGGNEQFF. This sequence joins TRBV5-4 and TRBJ2-1; 13 bases line up with TRBD2. After removal of 4 bases from V and 6 bases from J, the junction contained 1 base not matched to a gene. Germline V gene data show CDR1 as SGHNT and CDR2 as YYREEE (reference sequence). The CDR3 extends over 14 amino acids.

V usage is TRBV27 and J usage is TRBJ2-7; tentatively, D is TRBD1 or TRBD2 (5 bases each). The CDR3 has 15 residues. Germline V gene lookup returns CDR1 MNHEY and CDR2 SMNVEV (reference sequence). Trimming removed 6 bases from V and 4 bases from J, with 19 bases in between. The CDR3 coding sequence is TGTGCCAGCAGACTGATGGGACGGCCCCCATACGAGCAGTACTTC. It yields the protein CASRLMGRPPYEQYF.

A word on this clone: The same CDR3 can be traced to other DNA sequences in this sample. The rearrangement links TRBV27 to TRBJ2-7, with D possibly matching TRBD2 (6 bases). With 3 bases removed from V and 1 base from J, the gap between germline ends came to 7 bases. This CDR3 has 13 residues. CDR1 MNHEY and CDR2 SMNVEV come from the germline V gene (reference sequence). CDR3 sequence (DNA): TGTGCCAGCAGTTTTGGGACTTCCTACGAGCAGTACTTC. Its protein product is CASSFGTSYEQYF.

In DNA, the CDR3 is TGTGCCAGCAGTTTCCTCCTACCTAGCGGGAGCTCCTACGAGCAGTACTTC. The encoded protein is CASSFLLPSGSSYEQYF. The chain is built from TRBV27 and TRBJ2-7; 10 bases fit TRBD2. V gave up 3 bases and J gave up 0 bases; unmatched junction bases: 8. CDR3 length equals 17 residues. Germline V gene data show CDR1 as MNHEY and CDR2 as SMNVEV (reference sequence).

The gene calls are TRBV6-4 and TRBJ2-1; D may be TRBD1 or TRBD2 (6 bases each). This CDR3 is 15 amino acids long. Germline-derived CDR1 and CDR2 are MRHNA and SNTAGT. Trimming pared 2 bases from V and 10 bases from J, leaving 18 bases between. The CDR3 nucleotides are TGTGCCAGCAGTGACGAGGGGGGCCCCACCAGGGAGCAGTTCTTC. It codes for CASSDEGGPTREQFF.

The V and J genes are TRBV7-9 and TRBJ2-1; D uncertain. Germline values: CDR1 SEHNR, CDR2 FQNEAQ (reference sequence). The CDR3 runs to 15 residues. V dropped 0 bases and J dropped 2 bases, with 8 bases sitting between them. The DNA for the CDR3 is TGTGCCAGCAGCTTAGCGATACAGCCCTACAATGAGCAGTTCTTC. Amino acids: CASSLAIQPYNEQFF.

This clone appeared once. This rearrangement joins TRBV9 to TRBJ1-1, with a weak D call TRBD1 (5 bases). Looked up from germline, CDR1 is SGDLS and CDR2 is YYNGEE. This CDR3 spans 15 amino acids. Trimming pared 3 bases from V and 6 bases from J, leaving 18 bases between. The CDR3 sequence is CASSDGASMGPEAFF. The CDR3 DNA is TGTGCCAGCAGCGACGGGGCAAGTATGGGGCCTGAAGCTTTCTTT.

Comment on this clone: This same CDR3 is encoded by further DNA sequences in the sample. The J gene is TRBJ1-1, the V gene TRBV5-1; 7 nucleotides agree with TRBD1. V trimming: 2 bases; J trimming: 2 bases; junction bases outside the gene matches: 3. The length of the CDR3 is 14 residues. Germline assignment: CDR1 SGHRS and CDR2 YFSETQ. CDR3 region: CASSLGTANTEAFF. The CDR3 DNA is TGCGCCAGCAGCTTAGGGACAGCCAACACTGAAGCTTTCTTT.